These 24 T cell receptor beta chains were all obtained from the same sample, sequenced in a study of human thymus T cells. Obtained as resections during corrective heart surgery, the thymus tissue was then studied. Method: immunoSEQ multiplex PCR; TCRdb's copy keeps in-frame clones and lacks some. The sample has about 120,000 clones; about 94% are singletons. Sequenced material: thymus tissue. The receptors were gathered from a boy under two years old with a congenital heart defect but otherwise immunologically healthy.

On this clone itself: Other DNA sequences in the same sample also yield this CDR3. The chain combines TRBV6-6 with TRBJ2-7; the D gene is possibly TRBD1 (5 bases). This CDR3 is 12 amino acids long. V lost 2 bases, J lost 3 bases, and 5 bases lay in between. CDR1 is MNHNY, CDR2 SVGAGI, per germline (reference sequence). In DNA form, the CDR3 reads TGTGCCAGCAGTTACAGGGGCTACGAGCAGTACTTC. It translates to CASSYRGYEQYF.

This chain uses TRBV2 with TRBJ1-5, with D tentatively TRBD1 (6 bases). The V gene lost 5 bases and the J gene lost 0 bases, with 17 bases spanning the gap. Looked up from germline, CDR1 is SNHLY and CDR2 is FYNNEI. The CDR3 totals 17 residues. In nucleotides, the CDR3 is TGTGCCAGCAGTACCCGGGGGGGGGCCGGTAGCAATCAGCCCCAGCATTTT. Amino acid sequence: CASSTRGGAGSNQPQHF.

This clone was recorded once. The gene calls are TRBV5-5 and TRBJ1-6, with D perhaps TRBD1 (6 bases). There are 12 residues in the CDR3. Germline CDR1 and CDR2: SGHKS and YYEKEE (reference sequence). V was shortened by 0 bases and J by 13 bases, with 8 bases between the two germline ends. The CDR3 sequence is CASSLDGGPLHF. CDR3 DNA: TGTGCCAGCAGCTTGGATGGGGGCCCCCTCCACTTT.

The chain's CDR3 is CASSPGANVLTF. The CDR3 bases are TGTGCCAGCTCACCTGGGGCCAACGTCCTGACTTTC. The rearrangement joins TRBV18 to TRBJ2-6; no firm D call. The germline CDR1 and CDR2 sequences are KGHSH and LQKENI. The CDR3 has 12 amino acids. V dropped 3 bases and J dropped 3 bases, with 0 bases sitting between them. The whole variable domain, remainder taken from reference TRBV18 and TRBJ2-6, is NAGVMQNPRHLVRRRGQEARLRCSPMKGHSHVYWYRQLPEEGLKFMVYLQKENIIDESGMPKERFSAEFPKEGPSILRIQQVVRGDSAAYFCASSPGANVLTFGAGSRLTVL.

The V and J genes are TRBV15 and TRBJ1-1, with D possibly TRBD1 on 5 matching bases. The V end lost 5 bases, the J end lost 4 bases, and 17 bases lay between the germline ends. Per germline, CDR1 LNHNV and CDR2 YYDKDF (reference sequence). The CDR3 is 15 amino acids. CDR3 region: CATSPRPQRGTEAFF. CDR3 nucleotide sequence: TGTGCCACCAGCCCTCGACCCCAAAGGGGCACTGAAGCTTTCTTT.

The rearrangement joins TRBV29-1 to TRBJ2-1; 8 bases are shared with TRBD1. Trimming cost V 6 bases and J 0 bases; bases outside gene matches: 7. Germline CDR1 reads SQVTM; CDR2 reads ANQGSEA. CDR3 size: 15 residues. This chain's CDR3 is CSVLRQGSSYNEQFF. The CDR3 region has the DNA TGCAGCGTACTCAGACAGGGGAGCTCCTACAATGAGCAGTTCTTC.

The V call is TRBV7-9, the J call TRBJ2-1; D may be TRBD1 or TRBD2 (5 bases each). The CDR3 loop spans 17 amino acids. V lost 1 base and J 5 bases, leaving 18 bases between the germline ends. The V gene's germline CDR1 is SEHNR and CDR2 FQNEAQ (reference sequence). The CDR3 DNA is TGTGCCAGCAGCTTAGGCGTGGGGCTAGGGGACCACAATGAGCAGTTCTTC. It encodes CASSLGVGLGDHNEQFF.

The V gene is TRBV9, the J gene TRBJ2-3; D is undetermined. The CDR3 contains 14 residues. Germline loops: CDR1 SGDLS, CDR2 YYNGEE. The ends were cut back, 0 bases at V and 3 bases at J, with 8 bases in the middle. CDR3 amino acids: CASSVVATTDTQYF. The CDR3 DNA follows: TGTGCCAGCAGCGTAGTGGCGACGACAGATACGCAGTATTTT. Drawing the rest from reference TRBV9 and TRBJ2-3, the complete variable domain is DSGVTQTPKHLITATGQRVTLRCSPRSGDLSVYWYQQSLDQGLQFLIQYYNGEERAKGNILERFSAQQFPDLHSELNLSSLELGDSALYFCASSVVATTDTQYFGPGTRLTVL.

This chain connects TRBV5-6 to TRBJ1-3; D may be TRBD1 (5 bases). Germline V gene lookup returns CDR1 SGHDT and CDR2 YYEEEE. The ends were cut back, 2 bases at V and 0 bases at J, with 9 bases in the middle. CDR3 length equals 15 residues. In nucleotides, the CDR3 is TGTGCCAGCAGCTTTCCAGGGTCCTCTGGAAACACCATATATTTT. The encoded protein is CASSFPGSSGNTIYF.

V gene TRBV30 combines with J gene TRBJ1-5; D might be TRBD1 (5 bases). The V end lost 0 bases, the J end lost 1 base, and 28 bases lay between the germline ends. CDR1 and CDR2 (germline): GTSNPN, SVGIG (reference sequence). The CDR3 runs to 21 residues. Here the CDR3 DNA reads TGTGCCTGGAGTGTATCCCCGTATAAGGGGACTACACCCGTGAGCAATCAGCCCCAGCATTTT. Protein: CAWSVSPYKGTTPVSNQPQHF.

The genes are TRBV10-3 and TRBJ2-1; perhaps D is TRBD1 or TRBD2 (5 bases each). Germline values: CDR1 ENHRY, CDR2 SYGVKD. V was cut by 3 bases and J by 7 bases, with 22 bases left in between. The CDR3 spans 17 residues. CDR3 sequence: CAISDQPGRPEGNEQFF. CDR3 bases: TGTGCCATCAGTGATCAGCCGGGACGGCCCGAGGGGAATGAGCAGTTCTTC.

This clone was detected only once. V gene TRBV4-1 combines with J gene TRBJ2-1; 9 bases match TRBD2. This CDR3 is 16 amino acids long. The V gene's germline CDR1 is MGHRA and CDR2 YSYEKL. V shed 3 bases, J shed 6 bases, and the junction held 9 bases outside the gene matches. CDR3 sequence (DNA): TGCGCCAGCAGCCATCTCTCGCGGGGGGGCCCCAATGAGCAGTTCTTC. As protein: CASSHLSRGGPNEQFF.

The chain couples TRBV4-3 to TRBJ1-5; tentatively, D is TRBD1 (5 bases). This CDR3 contains 15 residues. Germline CDR1 is LGHNA and CDR2 is YSLEER. V was cut by 5 bases and J by 0 bases, with 11 bases left in between. The CDR3: CASSIQVYSNQPQHF. The CDR3 coding sequence is TGCGCCAGCAGCATACAGGTCTATAGCAATCAGCCCCAGCATTTT.

V is TRBV5-4 and J is TRBJ2-3; 9 positions agree with TRBD2. The CDR3 is 15 residues long. Germline assignment: CDR1 SGHNT and CDR2 YYREEE (reference sequence). Losses at the gene ends were 4 bases for V and 6 bases for J; bases not matched to a gene: 9. This CDR3 is CASSQTSGLMDTQYF. CDR3 DNA: TGTGCCAGCAGCCAGACTAGCGGACTGATGGATACGCAGTATTTT. Combining the CDR3 with reference TRBV5-4 and TRBJ2-3 gives the whole variable domain ETGVTQSPTHLIKTRGQQVTLRCSSQSGHNTVSWYQQALGQGPQFIFQYYREEENGRGNFPPRFSGLQFPNYSSELNVNALELDDSALYLCASSQTSGLMDTQYFGPGTRLTVL.

The chain combines TRBV7-6 with TRBJ2-1; possibly TRBD2 for D (7 bases). Germline CDR1 reads SGHVS; CDR2 reads FNYEAQ. The CDR3 totals 16 residues. V was clipped by 0 bases and J by 0 bases, with 9 bases between them. CDR3 coding DNA: TGTGCCAGCAGCTTAGCTCGGGGGGCCTCCTACAATGAGCAGTTCTTC. Its protein is CASSLARGASYNEQFF. The entire variable domain, with the rest obtained from reference TRBV7-6 and TRBJ2-1, is as follows: GAGVSQSPRYKVTKRGQDVALRCDPISGHVSLYWYRQALGQGPEFLTYFNYEAQQDKSGLPNDRFSAERPEGSISTLTIQRTEQRDSAMYRCASSLARGASYNEQFFGPGTRLTVL.

The chain is built from TRBV18 and TRBJ2-5; D uncertain. V lost 5 bases, J lost 5 bases, and 12 bases lay in between. There are 13 residues in the CDR3. The germline V gene has CDR1 KGHSH and CDR2 LQKENI. Written as DNA, the CDR3 is TGTGCCAGCTCAGAAAGCAAGGCGGAGACCCAGTACTTC. It translates to CASSESKAETQYF.

The chain uses TRBV4-1 and TRBJ2-5; 10 nucleotides align to TRBD1. Per the germline V gene, CDR1 is MGHRA and CDR2 is YSYEKL. This CDR3 region has 15 residues. The trim removed 4 bases at V and 4 bases at J, leaving 6 bases unmatched. The CDR3 loop reads CASSPRQGAGETQYF. CDR3 nucleotides: TGCGCCAGCAGCCCGCGACAGGGGGCCGGAGAGACCCAGTACTTC.

The chain uses TRBV9 and TRBJ2-5, with D perhaps matching TRBD1 (5 bases). Germline V gives CDR1 SGDLS, CDR2 YYNGEE. The V gene lost 0 bases and the J gene lost 2 bases, with 14 bases spanning the gap. The CDR3 has 16 amino acids. Here the CDR3 DNA reads TGTGCCAGCAGCGTAGCTACCCAGGGTTCTCAAGAGACCCAGTACTTC. Translating gives CASSVATQGSQETQYF.

The V gene is TRBV5-6, the J gene TRBJ1-1, with no clear D. Germline CDR1 SGHDT, CDR2 YYEEEE. Trimming shortened V by 0 bases and J by 0 bases, and 6 bases separated the two germline ends. There are 14 residues in the CDR3. The CDR3 DNA follows: TGTGCCAGCAGCTTGGTGCGCATGAACACTGAAGCTTTCTTT. This sequence encodes CASSLVRMNTEAFF.

The chain joins TRBV4-3 to TRBJ2-1; 8 nucleotides line up with TRBD2. The V and J ends lost 1 base and 0 bases, in that order; junction bases with no gene match: 11. This CDR3 is built from 19 residues. Germline V lookup: CDR1 LGHNA, CDR2 YSLEER. CDR3 bases: TGCGCCAGCAGCCAAGTAGCGGGGCTTTACCCAAGCTCCTACAATGAGCAGTTCTTC. Encoded protein: CASSQVAGLYPSSYNEQFF.

The chain joins TRBV5-1 to TRBJ2-2, with 7 bases fitting TRBD2. V gave up 2 bases and J gave up 6 bases; unmatched junction bases: 4. The CDR3 runs to 14 residues. Per germline, CDR1 SGHRS and CDR2 YFSETQ. The CDR3 is CASSLRTSAGELFF. The CDR3 DNA follows: TGCGCCAGCAGCTTAAGGACTAGTGCCGGGGAGCTGTTTTTT.

The chain carries TRBV10-3 and TRBJ2-5; 7 nucleotides agree with TRBD1. Losses at the gene ends were 1 base for V and 5 bases for J; bases not matched to a gene: 7. This CDR3 region has 15 residues. Germline CDR1 reads ENHRY; CDR2 reads SYGVKD. The CDR3 loop reads CAISELPTGRETQYF. As DNA, the CDR3 is TGTGCCATCAGTGAGTTACCGACAGGGCGGGAGACCCAGTACTTC.

V gene TRBV5-6 combines with J gene TRBJ2-5; D is tentatively TRBD1 or TRBD2 (5 bases each). This CDR3 has 19 residues. Trimming stripped 1 base from V and 6 bases from J, with 28 bases between. CDR1 SGHDT and CDR2 YYEEEE come from the germline V gene. CDR3 bases: TGTGCCAGCAGCTTGTCCCGCATCGAGGGGAAAGACAGCCGGAAGACCCAGTACTTC. Protein: CASSLSRIEGKDSRKTQYF.

V usage is TRBV4-3 and J usage is TRBJ2-7; D is ambiguous. V was pared by 1 base and J by 6 bases, with 22 bases between. This CDR3 has 17 residues. Germline lookup yields CDR1 LGHNA and CDR2 YSLEER. The CDR3 spells CASSQVAATSYEAEQYF. The CDR3 nucleotides read TGCGCCAGCAGCCAAGTGGCCGCCACGTCCTATGAGGCCGAGCAGTACTTC.